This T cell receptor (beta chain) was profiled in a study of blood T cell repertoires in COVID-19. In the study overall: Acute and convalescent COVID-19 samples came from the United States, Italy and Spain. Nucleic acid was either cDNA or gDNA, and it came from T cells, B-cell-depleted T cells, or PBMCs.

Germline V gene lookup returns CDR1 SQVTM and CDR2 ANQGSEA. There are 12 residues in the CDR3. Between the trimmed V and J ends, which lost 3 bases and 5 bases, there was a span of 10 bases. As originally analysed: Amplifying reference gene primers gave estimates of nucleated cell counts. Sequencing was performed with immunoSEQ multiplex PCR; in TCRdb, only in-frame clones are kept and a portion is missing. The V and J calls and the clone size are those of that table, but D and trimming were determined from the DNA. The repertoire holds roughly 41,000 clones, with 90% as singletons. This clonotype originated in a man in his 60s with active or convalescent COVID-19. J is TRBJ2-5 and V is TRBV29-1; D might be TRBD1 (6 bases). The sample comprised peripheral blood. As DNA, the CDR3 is TGCAGCGTTGAGGCTAGGGGGGAGACCCAGTACTTC. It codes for CSVEARGETQYF.